The clone carrying this TCR beta chain was seen once. This specimen belongs to a study of technical replicates of blood from a few donors. This CDR3 has 16 residues. Trimming removed 4 bases from V and 1 base from J; junction bases left unmatched: 3. From germline, CDR1 is SGHVS and CDR2 FQNEAQ. The assay was immunoSEQ multiplex PCR, and TCRdb's table has in-frame clones only and misses some. Among some 54,000 clones listed, roughly 93% were seen once. The sequenced sample was PBMCs. The J gene is TRBJ2-2, the V gene TRBV7-8; 10 nucleotides align to TRBD2. This receptor was taken from a human donor in good health. Some clones in this sample may be carry-over from other donors' samples. CDR3 residues: CASSSRTSGNTGELFF. The CDR3 nucleotides are TGTGCCAGCAGCTCAAGGACTAGCGGGAACACCGGGGAGCTGTTTTTT.